The next 3 T cell receptor beta chains were all read from a single sample in a study of T cell responses to AZD1222 COVID-19 vaccine. Some clones are missing from TCRdb's copy, which holds only in-frame ones; the method was immunoSEQ multiplex PCR. The table shows about 100,000 clones, with approximately 87% occurring only once. Sequencing was performed on peripheral blood, taken on day 0 of AZD1222 vaccination. Source of these receptors: an adult in good health.

This chain uses TRBV7-2 with TRBJ1-3; no definite D call. The CDR3 runs to 17 residues. V was shortened by 3 bases and J by 4 bases, with 19 bases between the two germline ends. CDR1 and CDR2 from the germline V gene are SGHTA and FQGNSA. For the CDR3, the DNA is TGTGCCAGCAGCTTGGTGGGCCTGCAATTGTTCGGAAACACCATATATTTT. It is translated as CASSLVGLQLFGNTIYF.

This clone occurred once. The chain couples TRBV21-1 to TRBJ1-6. TRBV21-1 is tagged as a pseudogene. The CDR3 totals 16 residues. The CDR3 DNA sequence: TGTGCCAGCAGCAAATCCCCAGACAGGAGGGAATCACCCCTCCACTTT. It is translated as CASSKSPDRRESPLHF.

The gene calls are TRBV4-1 and TRBJ2-2; no reliable D call. CDR3 length equals 17 residues. The V and J ends lost 1 base and 4 bases respectively, with 16 bases between them. Germline V gene data show CDR1 as MGHRA and CDR2 as YSYEKL. The CDR3 protein is CASSQGRAADPTGELFF. CDR3 nucleotides: TGCGCCAGCAGCCAAGGTAGGGCAGCCGACCCCACCGGGGAGCTGTTTTTT.